A single TCR beta chain is shown here with its context. Its cognate antigen has yet to be identified. Per-base quality was not reported, and no clone a single base away is much larger than it. Donors formed part of the validation cohort, which comprised over a hundred subjects and was distinct from the first cohort of 670 or so subjects. This sample was taken from a study of cytomegalovirus exposure and HLA in healthy donors (TCRdb year 2017). Concerning the study at large: The 550 to 750 repertoires of the first cohort and the roughly 120 validation repertoires were produced on the same platform, according to a later analysis. High-throughput TCR immunosequencing, statistical association of individual TCRs with disease status, and machine learning were combined to predict cytomegalovirus infection status. Along with the approximately 650-subject first cohort, a separate validation cohort of over a hundred different subjects was used. The study was designed to test whether signatures of past pathogen exposure could be identified by cataloging public T cell receptors.

The library was obtained by the immunoSEQ multiplex PCR assay. The authors processed their data as follows. A statistical classification framework was developed to diagnose cytomegalovirus status using the catalog of TCR beta chain sequences. The source is immuneACCESS, and TCRdb retained only in-frame sequences with V and J called. Part of the clones is not carried over; for the studies checked, unresolved V genes explain less than half of this, and the remainder is unexplained. V and J calls plus clone size are reproduced from that table; the DNA served to infer D and trimming. Recorded for this sample are tens of thousands of clones; 93% of them occurred a single time. Less than 4% of the sample lies in the top ten. Measured from the cysteine to the phenylalanine, the CDR3 is 13 residues long. Only the CDR3 region is kept as DNA, spanning 39 bases read in frame from base 1. The germline V gene yields SGHDT for CDR1 and YYEEEE for CDR2. Trimming leaves V shorter by 0 bases and J shorter by 7 bases, with the junction holding 3 bases beyond the gene matches.

Overall study results and their limits: In vitro tests confirmed that three of the cytomegalovirus-associated TCR beta chains recognize cytomegalovirus antigens. The study listed 164 TCR beta chains as associated with cytomegalovirus. It was suggested by the authors that the approach could potentially be generalized to other disease states and immunological phenotypes. A later analysis lacked HLA typing for the validation cohort, so it scored co-occurrence in that cohort across all 110 or so repertoires. Cytomegalovirus status was reported to be diagnosed by the classifier with high specificity and sensitivity in both the original and validation cohorts. Most TCR sequences were observed very rarely across donors, whereas some public TCRs were present in many individuals. In a later analysis, TCRs clustered in the first cohort were found to also tend to co-occur in the 130 or so validation repertoires, with approximately 95% of cluster scores above 0.

Material for sequencing was PBMCs. This clonotype was obtained from a woman in her thirties in good health and CMV-seronegative. Here the chain combines TRBV5-6 and TRBJ1-2, with 7 central nucleotides matching TRBD1. The nucleotide sequence reads as follows: TGTGCCAGCAGCTTGGTGACAGGGCGTGGCTACACCTTC. This translates into CASSLVTGRGYTF. The full variable domain, completed from the reference TRBV5-6 and TRBJ1-2 proteins outside the CDR3, reads DAGVTQSPTHLIKTRGQQVTLRCSPKSGHDTVSWYQQALGQGPQFIFQYYEEEERQRGNFPDRFSGHQFPNYSSELNVNALLLGDSALYLCASSLVTGRGYTFGSGTRLTVV.